Below are 17 T cell receptor beta chains sequenced from a single sample in a study of blood T cell repertoires in COVID-19. Some clones are missing from TCRdb's copy, which holds only in-frame ones; the method was immunoSEQ multiplex PCR. The sample records about 190,000 clones, around 80% being singletons. Material: peripheral blood. All receptors come from a woman between 50 and 59 years old with acute or convalescent COVID-19.

The J gene is TRBJ1-2, the V gene TRBV3-1 (or the pseudogene TRBV3-2); TRBD1 aligns across 8 bases. The junction had 4 bases not matched to a gene; V was cut back by 6 bases and J by 4 bases. The CDR3 contains 13 residues. Germline assignment: CDR1 LGHDT and CDR2 YNNKEL (reference sequence). The CDR3 region has the DNA TGTGCCAGCAGTGCTGACAGGGGCTATGGCTACACCTTC. Translation gives CASSADRGYGYTF.

The chain recombines TRBV7-2 with TRBJ2-2; the D gene is possibly TRBD2 (6 bases). Trimming left V 1 base short and J 3 bases short, with 15 bases between. The CDR3 length is 17 residues. Germline V gene sequence: CDR1 SGHTA, CDR2 FQGNSA. CDR3 loop: CASSLVYGSSYTGELFF. CDR3 nucleotides: TGTGCCAGCAGCTTAGTTTACGGGAGTAGTTACACCGGGGAGCTGTTTTTT.

The CDR3 sequence is CAISEGLHFSGNTIYF. In DNA form, the CDR3 reads TGTGCCATCAGTGAGGGACTCCACTTCTCTGGAAACACCATATATTTT. The rearrangement joins TRBV10-3 to TRBJ1-3; the D is unclear. CDR1 and CDR2 from the germline V gene are ENHRY and SYGVKD. CDR3 length equals 16 residues. Trimming removed 2 bases from V and 0 bases from J, with 11 bases in between.

In its sample, this clone was seen once. V is TRBV30 and J is TRBJ1-1; D possibly corresponds to TRBD1 (5 bases). Germline CDR1 and CDR2: GTSNPN and SVGIG (reference sequence). The CDR3 has 14 amino acids. Trimming removed 3 bases at V and 5 bases at J, with 16 bases between. The CDR3 region is CAWRADRSITEAFF. CDR3 in DNA: TGTGCCTGGAGGGCAGACAGAAGCATAACTGAAGCTTTCTTT.

The chain uses TRBV30 and TRBJ1-1; 7 nucleotides align to TRBD1. The CDR3 is 13 amino acids. CDR1 GTSNPN and CDR2 SVGIG come from the germline V gene (reference sequence). The junction had 2 bases not matched to a gene; V was cut back by 4 bases and J by 0 bases. CDR3 in amino acids: CAWNRGLNTEAFF. CDR3 nucleotides: TGTGCCTGGAATAGGGGGCTGAACACTGAAGCTTTCTTT.

The rearrangement uses TRBV29-1 and TRBJ1-4; the D is unclear. Trimming removed 6 bases at V and 6 bases at J, with 5 bases between. This CDR3 is 10 amino acids long. Germline loops: CDR1 SQVTM, CDR2 ANQGSEA. CDR3 protein: CSVHHEKLFF. CDR3 nucleotide sequence: TGCAGCGTCCATCATGAAAAACTGTTTTTT. Full variable domain (remainder filled in from reference TRBV29-1 and TRBJ1-4): SAVISQKPSRDICQRGTSLTIQCQVDSQVTMMFWYRQQPGQSLTLIATANQGSEATYESGFVIDKFPISRPNLTFSTLTVSNMSPEDSSIYLCSVHHEKLFFGSGTQLSVL.

The CDR3 nucleotides read TGTGCCAGCAGCAAAACAGGGGCTTGTCAGCCCCAGCATTTT. This sequence encodes CASSKTGACQPQHF. This chain links TRBV21-1 with TRBJ1-5; TRBD1, the table's D call, lacks a check against the DNA. TRBV21-1 is tagged as a pseudogene. This CDR3 is built from 14 residues.

This rearrangement joins TRBV24-1 to TRBJ2-7, with 8 bases that match TRBD1. The V gene's germline CDR1 is KGHDR and CDR2 SFDVKD. The CDR3 has 15 amino acids. J was trimmed by 7 bases and V by 4 bases; bases with no gene match: 11. CDR3 residues: CATSDSHRGLEEQYF. In nucleotides, the CDR3 is TGTGCCACCAGTGACTCACACAGGGGGTTGGAGGAGCAGTACTTC.

This chain links TRBV7-2 with TRBJ2-7, with 9 bases matching TRBD2. The CDR3 loop spans 15 amino acids. Germline CDR1 SGHTA, CDR2 FQGNSA. Trimming cost V 1 base and J 3 bases; bases outside gene matches: 4. In nucleotides, the CDR3 is TGTGCCAGCAGCTTAGGAGTGACTAGCGGCTACGAGCAGTACTTC. Its protein is CASSLGVTSGYEQYF.

The chain recombines TRBV3-1 (or the pseudogene TRBV3-2) with TRBJ1-1; the D gene is possibly TRBD1 (5 bases). Trimming pared 6 bases from V and 4 bases from J, leaving 9 bases between. Per germline, CDR1 LGHDT and CDR2 YNNKEL (reference sequence). There are 12 residues in the CDR3. The CDR3: CASSYRSTEAFF. The CDR3 DNA reads TGTGCCAGCAGTTACAGGAGCACTGAAGCTTTCTTT.

The chain has TRBV27 and TRBJ1-2; 7 bases fit TRBD1. The V segment lost 3 bases and the J segment 0 bases; nucleotides outside the gene matches: 4. The CDR3 contains 15 residues. The germline CDR1 and CDR2 sequences are MNHEY and SMNVEV (reference sequence). CDR3 DNA: TGTGCCAGCAGTTTGACAGGGCCAGCTAACTATGGCTACACCTTC. As protein: CASSLTGPANYGYTF.

CDR3 coding DNA: TGTGCCAGCAGCCCTTCGGGTTTCTACGAGCAGTACTTC. It specifies CASSPSGFYEQYF. The chain joins TRBV5-5 to TRBJ2-7; D is unclear. Trimming left V 4 bases short and J 3 bases short, with 11 bases between. The CDR3 spans 13 residues. Germline CDR1 and CDR2: SGHKS and YYEKEE (reference sequence).

J is TRBJ1-5 and V is TRBV12-3 or TRBV12-4; D remains unclear. Trimming took off 6 bases at V and 4 bases at J, with 4 bases between the two ends. The CDR3 covers 11 residues. The CDR3 spells CASSTNQPQHF. CDR3 DNA sequence: TGTGCCAGCAGCACTAATCAGCCCCAGCATTTT.

This clone is a singleton in its sample. The chain employs TRBV18 and TRBJ2-7; 7 bases agree with TRBD1. The CDR3 totals 15 residues. Trimming took 3 bases from V and 4 from J; bases not matched to a gene: 9. In germline, CDR1 is KGHSH, CDR2 LQKENI. CDR3: CASSPSTGSGYEQYF. The CDR3 DNA reads TGTGCCAGCTCACCCTCGACAGGGTCAGGGTACGAGCAGTACTTC.

The table lists this clone with a count of one. This rearrangement joins TRBV15 to TRBJ2-4; D is uncertain. The CDR3 has 15 amino acids. CDR1 is LNHNV, CDR2 YYDKDF, per germline (reference sequence). Deletions cut 1 base from V and 0 bases from J, with 7 bases between. The CDR3 sequence: CATSRVEIAKNIQYF. CDR3 bases: TGTGCCACCAGCAGAGTGGAGATAGCCAAAAACATTCAGTACTTC.

There are a few counts of this clone. This chain links TRBV2 with TRBJ2-7; D is perhaps TRBD1 (6 bases). This CDR3 has 17 amino acids. V gave up 4 bases and J gave up 1 base, with 20 bases separating them. Germline CDR1 reads SNHLY; CDR2 reads FYNNEI. CDR3 DNA sequence: TGTGCCAGCAGTGTCGATGGAAACAGGGAGCATTCCTACGAGCAGTACTTC. It encodes CASSVDGNREHSYEQYF. The full variable domain, with the rest looked up from reference TRBV2 and TRBJ2-7, is EPEVTQTPSHQVTQMGQEVILRCVPISNHLYFYWYRQILGQKVEFLVSFYNNEISEKSEIFDDQFSVERPDGSNFTLKIRSTKLEDSAMYFCASSVDGNREHSYEQYFGPGTRLTVT.

Here the CDR3 reads CASSPRVANTEAFF. The CDR3 bases are TGTGCCAGCAGCCCCAGGGTGGCGAACACTGAAGCTTTCTTT. This chain joins TRBV3-1 (or the pseudogene TRBV3-2) and TRBJ1-1, with D tentatively TRBD1 (5 bases). Trimming stripped 4 bases from V and 1 base from J, with 10 bases between. The CDR3 runs 14 residues. Germline lookup yields CDR1 LGHDT and CDR2 YNNKEL (reference sequence).